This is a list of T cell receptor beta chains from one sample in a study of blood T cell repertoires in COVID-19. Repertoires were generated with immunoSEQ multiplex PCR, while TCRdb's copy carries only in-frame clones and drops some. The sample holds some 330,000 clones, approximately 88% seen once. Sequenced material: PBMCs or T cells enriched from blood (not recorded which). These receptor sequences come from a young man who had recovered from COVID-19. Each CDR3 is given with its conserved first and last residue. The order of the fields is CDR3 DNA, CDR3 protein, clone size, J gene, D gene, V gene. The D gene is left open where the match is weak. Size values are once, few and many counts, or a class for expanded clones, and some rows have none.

DNA: TGTGCCAGCAGGTTCAACAGGGGTTCCTACGAGCAGTACTTC
CDR3: CASRFNRGSYEQYF
size: NA
J: TRBJ2-7
D: TRBD1
V: TRBV2

DNA: TGTGCCAGCAGCTCCACAGGGACCGGAAACACCATATATTTT
CDR3: CASSSTGTGNTIYF
size: few
J: TRBJ1-3
D: NA
V: TRBV11-2

DNA: TGTGCCACTCACCTGGCAGGGCCGGTATATGGCTACACCTTC
CDR3: CATHLAGPVYGYTF
size: NA
J: TRBJ1-2
D: NA
V: TRBV11-2

DNA: TGTGCCACCAGACCTTCGGGGGCCTACAATGAGCAGTTCTTC
CDR3: CATRPSGAYNEQFF
size: NA
J: TRBJ2-1
D: NA
V: TRBV15

DNA: TGTGCCAGCAGTGAAAGGGAGAATCAGCCCCAGCATTTT
CDR3: CASSERENQPQHF
size: NA
J: TRBJ1-5
D: NA
V: TRBV2

DNA: TGTGCCAGCAGCCAAGTCGCCAGGGACTACGAGCAGTACTTC
CDR3: CASSQVARDYEQYF
size: NA
J: TRBJ2-7
D: NA
V: TRBV14

DNA: TGTGCCAGCAGCTTTCCTAGCGGGGGACCTAGCACAGATACGCAGTATTTT
CDR3: CASSFPSGGPSTDTQYF
size: NA
J: TRBJ2-3
D: TRBD2
V: TRBV7-6

DNA: TGTGCCAGCAGTTACTCGGGGGGGAGTCTGGAGACCCAGTACTTC
CDR3: CASSYSGGSLETQYF
size: once
J: TRBJ2-5
D: TRBD2
V: TRBV6-5

DNA: TGCAGCGCCTTGACACCAGAAAACTATGGCTACACCTTC
CDR3: CSALTPENYGYTF
size: NA
J: TRBJ1-2
D: NA
V: TRBV29-1

DNA: TGTGCCAGCAGCTCACAGGGGGCGCGTTATAATTCACCCCTCCACTTT
CDR3: CASSSQGARYNSPLHF
size: NA
J: TRBJ1-6
D: TRBD1
V: TRBV5-6

DNA: TGCGTCCGAGAGGGGGCTCGAAGCACTGAAGCTTTCTTT
CDR3: CVREGARSTEAFF
size: NA
J: TRBJ1-1
D: TRBD1
V: TRBV23-1

DNA: TGTGCCAGCAGCGTAGCTACGGGCTCCTACGAGCAGTACTTC
CDR3: CASSVATGSYEQYF
size: once
J: TRBJ2-7
D: NA
V: TRBV9

DNA: TGTGCCAGCTCACTGCGGGACGGCCGGCCTGAAGCTTTCTTT
CDR3: CASSLRDGRPEAFF
size: NA
J: TRBJ1-1
D: NA
V: TRBV18

DNA: TGTGCCAGCAGTGAAGCCCGACTAGTCGGCACAGATACGCAGTATTTT
CDR3: CASSEARLVGTDTQYF
size: NA
J: TRBJ2-3
D: NA
V: TRBV6-1

DNA: TGTGCCAGCAGCTCCTTCCCTGGAGCCACTGAAGCTTTCTTT
CDR3: CASSSFPGATEAFF
size: NA
J: TRBJ1-1
D: NA
V: TRBV27

DNA: TGTGCCAGCAGCTTAGGGGGAGGGAAGGACAGGGGTCATAGCAATCAGCCCCAGCATTTT
CDR3: CASSLGGGKDRGHSNQPQHF
size: NA
J: TRBJ1-5
D: TRBD1
V: TRBV7-6

DNA: TGTGCCAGCAGTTACGACTACGGGGGTACTGAAGCTTTCTTT
CDR3: CASSYDYGGTEAFF
size: NA
J: TRBJ1-1
D: NA
V: TRBV6-5

DNA: TGTGCCAGCAGCGATGGCGGAAACACCATATATTTT
CDR3: CASSDGGNTIYF
size: NA
J: TRBJ1-3
D: NA
V: TRBV7-9

DNA: TGTGCCAGCAGCTTTTTGCGGGGGGAATACAATGAGCAGTTCTTC
CDR3: CASSFLRGEYNEQFF
size: once
J: TRBJ2-1
D: TRBD2
V: TRBV7-9

DNA: TGTGCCAGCAGCAAAGGTGGACAGGCTCACTCTGGAAACACCATATATTTT
CDR3: CASSKGGQAHSGNTIYF
size: NA
J: TRBJ1-3
D: NA
V: TRBV21-1

DNA: TGTGCCTGGAGTCCCCACCTCCCAGGGGTAGGCACAGATACGCAGTATTTT
CDR3: CAWSPHLPGVGTDTQYF
size: NA
J: TRBJ2-3
D: NA
V: TRBV30

DNA: TGTGCCAGCAGTTACGGCGGGATGTCCTACGAGCAGTACTTC
CDR3: CASSYGGMSYEQYF
size: NA
J: TRBJ2-7
D: NA
V: TRBV6-2/TRBV6-3

DNA: TGTGCCAGCAGTTTACTAAGCGGGGGTGTTCCCAATGAGCAGTTCTTC
CDR3: CASSLLSGGVPNEQFF
size: NA
J: TRBJ2-1
D: TRBD2
V: TRBV28

DNA: TGTGCCAGCAGCCAAGGGACTAGCGGGGTCGGGGAGCTGTTTTTT
CDR3: CASSQGTSGVGELFF
size: NA
J: TRBJ2-2
D: TRBD2
V: TRBV5-6

DNA: TGTGCCAGCTCCTCCGTGTTAGGGGCTGGGGGCTACACCTTC
CDR3: CASSSVLGAGGYTF
size: NA
J: TRBJ1-2
D: NA
V: TRBV18

DNA: TGTGCCAGCAGCTTGATGGGACAGGGACTCTACGAGCAGTACTTC
CDR3: CASSLMGQGLYEQYF
size: NA
J: TRBJ2-7
D: TRBD1
V: TRBV5-6

DNA: TGCAGCGTAGCCTACAGTGCAACTAATGAAAAACTGTTTTTT
CDR3: CSVAYSATNEKLFF
size: NA
J: TRBJ1-4
D: NA
V: TRBV29-1

DNA: TGTGCCAGCAGCGCGATAGCGGGGGCATCGGATACGCAGTATTTT
CDR3: CASSAIAGASDTQYF
size: once
J: TRBJ2-3
D: TRBD2
V: TRBV7-9

DNA: TGTGCCAGCTGCCGTTATCCACAGGGAGAGGCTGGCTACACCTTC
CDR3: CASCRYPQGEAGYTF
size: NA
J: TRBJ1-2
D: NA
V: TRBV6-5

DNA: TGTGCCAGTGGCAAAGGGGGTTGGGGCACCGGGGAGCTGTTTTTT
CDR3: CASGKGGWGTGELFF
size: NA
J: TRBJ2-2
D: NA
V: TRBV19

DNA: TGTGCCAGCCTGGACAGGGTTGGTTCACCCCTCCACTTT
CDR3: CASLDRVGSPLHF
size: NA
J: TRBJ1-6
D: TRBD1
V: TRBV6-5

DNA: TGCGCCAGCAGCTTGGACATTCGAAGTTCCTACACCTTC
CDR3: CASSLDIRSSYTF
size: NA
J: TRBJ1-2
D: NA
V: TRBV5-1

DNA: TGTGCCAGCTCCCTCAGGGCGTTGTTCTACGAGCAGTACTTC
CDR3: CASSLRALFYEQYF
size: NA
J: TRBJ2-7
D: NA
V: TRBV14

DNA: TGTGCCAGCTCACCGGTCGGGACAGGGGGGAATCAGCCCCAGCATTTT
CDR3: CASSPVGTGGNQPQHF
size: NA
J: TRBJ1-5
D: TRBD1
V: TRBV18

DNA: TGCAGCCCTGGAGGGCAGGGAGATACGCAGTATTTT
CDR3: CSPGGQGDTQYF
size: NA
J: TRBJ2-3
D: NA
V: TRBV29-1

DNA: TGTGCCAGCAGCCTTTTATCCGGGACAGGGCAAGAGACCCAGTACTTC
CDR3: CASSLLSGTGQETQYF
size: NA
J: TRBJ2-5
D: TRBD1
V: TRBV3-1/TRBV3-2

DNA: TGTGCCAGCAATATCGGGTACATTGGGTCACCCCTCCACTTT
CDR3: CASNIGYIGSPLHF
size: NA
J: TRBJ1-6
D: NA
V: TRBV6-5

DNA: TGTGCCATCAGTGGAGGGCATCCGAACACTGAAGCTTTCTTT
CDR3: CAISGGHPNTEAFF
size: NA
J: TRBJ1-1
D: NA
V: TRBV10-3

DNA: TGTGCCAGCAGCCGCGGGGCAATGCGCGATGAGCAGTTCTTC
CDR3: CASSRGAMRDEQFF
size: NA
J: TRBJ2-1
D: NA
V: TRBV7-7

DNA: TGTGCCAGCAGACCACAGGGGGCTGGCAATCAGCCCCAGCATTTT
CDR3: CASRPQGAGNQPQHF
size: NA
J: TRBJ1-5
D: TRBD1
V: TRBV28

DNA: TGTGCCAGCAGGGAAGGGGCTTCCTGGGACTATGGCTACACCTTC
CDR3: CASREGASWDYGYTF
size: NA
J: TRBJ1-2
D: NA
V: TRBV2

DNA: TGTGCCAGCTCACCGCGCGGTGGCGGGGAGCTGTTTTTT
CDR3: CASSPRGGGELFF
size: NA
J: TRBJ2-2
D: NA
V: TRBV18

DNA: TGTGCCAGCAGGCTTAACAGTCCCCGCGGGGCCAACGTCCTGACTTTC
CDR3: CASRLNSPRGANVLTF
size: NA
J: TRBJ2-6
D: NA
V: TRBV28

DNA: TGTGCCAGCAGCTTGGGGGACACCGACACCGGGGAGCTGTTTTTT
CDR3: CASSLGDTDTGELFF
size: NA
J: TRBJ2-2
D: NA
V: TRBV7-6